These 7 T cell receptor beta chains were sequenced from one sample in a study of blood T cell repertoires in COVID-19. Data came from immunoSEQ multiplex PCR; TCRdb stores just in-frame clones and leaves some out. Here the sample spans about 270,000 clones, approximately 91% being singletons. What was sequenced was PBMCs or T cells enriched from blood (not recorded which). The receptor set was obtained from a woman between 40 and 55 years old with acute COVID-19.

The CDR3 protein is CASSIARTGFRNQPQHF. CDR3 coding DNA: TGTGCCAGTAGTATAGCCAGGACAGGGTTTAGGAATCAGCCCCAGCATTTT. This chain connects TRBV19 to TRBJ1-5; TRBD1 aligns across 8 bases. Losses at the gene ends were 1 base for V and 4 bases for J; bases not matched to a gene: 9. This CDR3 comprises 17 residues. In germline, CDR1 is LNHDA, CDR2 SQIVND (reference sequence).

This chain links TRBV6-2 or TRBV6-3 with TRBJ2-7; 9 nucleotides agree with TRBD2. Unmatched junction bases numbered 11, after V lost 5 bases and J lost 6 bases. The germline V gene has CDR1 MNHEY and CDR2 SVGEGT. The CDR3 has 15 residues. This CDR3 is CASSPDLAGIGEQYF. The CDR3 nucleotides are TGTGCCAGCAGTCCAGATCTAGCGGGAATTGGCGAGCAGTACTTC.

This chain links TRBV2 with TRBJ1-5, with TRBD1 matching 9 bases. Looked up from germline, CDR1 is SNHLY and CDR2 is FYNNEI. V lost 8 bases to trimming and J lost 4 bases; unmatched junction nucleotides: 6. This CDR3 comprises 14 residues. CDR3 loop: CASAADRGNQPQHF. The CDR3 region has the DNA TGTGCCAGCGCCGCTGACAGGGGGAATCAGCCCCAGCATTTT.

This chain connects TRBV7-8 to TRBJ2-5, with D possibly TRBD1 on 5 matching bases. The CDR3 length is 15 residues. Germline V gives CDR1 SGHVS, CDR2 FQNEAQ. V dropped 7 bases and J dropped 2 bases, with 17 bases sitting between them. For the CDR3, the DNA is TGTGCCAGCAATCGATGGAAGGGGTCTCAAGAGACCCAGTACTTC. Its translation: CASNRWKGSQETQYF.

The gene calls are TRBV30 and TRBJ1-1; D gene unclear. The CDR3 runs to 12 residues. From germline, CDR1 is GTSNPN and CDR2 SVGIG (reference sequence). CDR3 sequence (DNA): TGTGCTTCTTCGAGACAGAACACTGAAGCTTTCTTT. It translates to CASSRQNTEAFF.

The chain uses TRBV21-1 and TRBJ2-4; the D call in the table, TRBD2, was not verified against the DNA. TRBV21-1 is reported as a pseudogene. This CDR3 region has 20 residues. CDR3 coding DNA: TGTGCCAGCAGCAAAGGGCCCGAACGGGGGCTAGCGGGAGGTGGGGACATTCAGTACTTC. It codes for CASSKGPERGLAGGGDIQYF.

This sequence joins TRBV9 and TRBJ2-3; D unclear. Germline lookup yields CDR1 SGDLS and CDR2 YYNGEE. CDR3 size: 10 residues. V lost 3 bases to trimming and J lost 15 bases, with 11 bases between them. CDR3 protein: CASSEPRNYF. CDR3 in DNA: TGTGCCAGCAGCGAACCTAGGAACTATTTT.